The rows below give T cell receptor beta chains drawn from one sample of a study of Ad26.COV2.S vaccination and SARS-CoV-2 variants. TCRdb's copy holds only in-frame clones and misses some; the assay was immunoSEQ multiplex PCR. The sample has approximately 350,000 clones, roughly 85% seen once. This specimen was peripheral blood, taken in a trial of Ad26.COV2.S vaccine versus placebo. The receptors were sampled from a person aged 18 to 59 who received the Ad26.COV2.S COVID-19 vaccine or a placebo. Each CDR3 is given with its conserved first and last residue. A D gene is named only where the DNA matches it firmly. Not all rows give a size; the values are once, few, many and, for expanded clones, a class.

>TRBJ1-5|.|TRBV30|.
TGTGCCTGGTCGGACAACGGGCCGGAGGCCCAGCATTTT
CAWSDNGPEAQHF
>TRBJ2-7|.|TRBV29-1|few
TGCAGCGTTGGGCGGCTCAGCAACTCCGAGCAGTACTTC
CSVGRLSNSEQYF
>TRBJ2-5|TRBD2|TRBV7-8|.
TGTGCCAGCAGCCCCGCTTTCCGGGGGGGCGGAGAGACCCAGTACTTC
CASSPAFRGGGETQYF
>TRBJ1-1|.|TRBV6-6|.
TGTGCCAGCAGTTACGGGGGGGGTAGGACTGAAGCTTTCTTT
CASSYGGGRTEAFF
>TRBJ1-2|TRBD1|TRBV5-4|.
TGTGCCAGCAGCTCTTCCCGACAGGGGGAATTCGGTGGCTACACCTTC
CASSSSRQGEFGGYTF
>TRBJ1-4|.|TRBV2|once
TGTGCCAGCAGTGTGACAGTAACTAATGAAAAACTGTTTTTT
CASSVTVTNEKLFF
>TRBJ2-5|.|TRBV19|.
TGTGCCAGTAGTATAGGCCGGAGGGGAAAAGAGACCCAGTACTTC
CASSIGRRGKETQYF
>TRBJ2-5|TRBD1|TRBV2|.
TGTGCCAGCAGTGAAGCGCCAGGGGGCCTTAAGACCCAGTACTTC
CASSEAPGGLKTQYF
>TRBJ1-1|TRBD1|TRBV4-1|.
TGCGCCAGCAGCCGGACAGGGATGAACACTGAAGCTTTCTTT
CASSRTGMNTEAFF
>TRBJ1-3|.|TRBV25-1|.
TGTGCCAGCTCCCCGGGCAGCTCTGGAAACACCATATATTTT
CASSPGSSGNTIYF
>TRBJ2-7|TRBD1|TRBV27|.
TGTGCCAGCAGTCCGACAGGGGGCTACGAGCAGTACTTC
CASSPTGGYEQYF
>TRBJ2-7|.|TRBV29-1|.
TGCAGCGTGAACGGGGGCAGGGAATGGAACGAGCAGTACTTC
CSVNGGREWNEQYF
>TRBJ2-3|.|TRBV7-3|.
TGTGCCAGCAGCTTAGTTGGGACGGCAGATACGCAGTATTTT
CASSLVGTADTQYF
>TRBJ2-6|.|TRBV27|.
TGTGCCAGCAGTTTCTACTCCGACATCGGACAGCCGAATCCCTCTGGGGCCAACGTCCTGACTTTC
CASSFYSDIGQPNPSGANVLTF
>TRBJ1-2|.|TRBV6-2/TRBV6-3|.
TGTGCCAGCAGTTACACCCTGAGGGGGTCTTACTACACCTTC
CASSYTLRGSYYTF
>TRBJ2-7|TRBD2|TRBV6-6|.
TGTGCCAGCAGCAAAAGCGGGGGGGTCTACGAGCAGTACTTC
CASSKSGGVYEQYF